This T cell receptor beta chain was retrieved from a study of CXCR3-negative and CXCR3-positive naive CD8 T cells. About the research overall: There were 110 million to 150 million TRB reads altogether, and each library had about 1.5 +/- 0.3 million of them. Study outcomes and limitations: Comparably high diversity was seen in both naive subsets, and much lower diversity in memory CD8+ cells. The TRB CDR3s that CXCR3-positive naive cells carried were more hydrophobic than those of CXCR3-negative naive cells. Naive cells that were CXCR3-negative or CXCR3-positive used TRBV-TRBJ genes alike, while memory cells diverged.

In regard to this clonotype: Antigen: not known.

UMI-labeled 5' RACE yielded the TRB cDNA libraries. From the 5' RACE reads, TCRdb lists one entry per CDR3 protein and no DNA. The sample includes about 98,000 distinct CDR3 sequences. CD45RO-CCR7+CD27+CD95- characterized naive CD8+ T cells. The sequencing input was naive CXCR3+ CD8+ T cells from blood. Indicated subset: CD45RO-CCR7+CD27+CD95- naive CD8+ T cells expressing CXCR3 (TNR3+). The receptor was derived from a human donor in good health. Some clones in this sample may be carry-over from other donors' samples.

The CDR3 protein is CASSPLGQLFTEAFF. The chain employs TRBV4-1 and TRBJ1-1; TCRdb selects TRBD1, and the lack of DNA leaves this call unchecked. CDR3 length equals 15 residues. Looked up from germline, CDR1 is MGHRA and CDR2 is YSYEKL.